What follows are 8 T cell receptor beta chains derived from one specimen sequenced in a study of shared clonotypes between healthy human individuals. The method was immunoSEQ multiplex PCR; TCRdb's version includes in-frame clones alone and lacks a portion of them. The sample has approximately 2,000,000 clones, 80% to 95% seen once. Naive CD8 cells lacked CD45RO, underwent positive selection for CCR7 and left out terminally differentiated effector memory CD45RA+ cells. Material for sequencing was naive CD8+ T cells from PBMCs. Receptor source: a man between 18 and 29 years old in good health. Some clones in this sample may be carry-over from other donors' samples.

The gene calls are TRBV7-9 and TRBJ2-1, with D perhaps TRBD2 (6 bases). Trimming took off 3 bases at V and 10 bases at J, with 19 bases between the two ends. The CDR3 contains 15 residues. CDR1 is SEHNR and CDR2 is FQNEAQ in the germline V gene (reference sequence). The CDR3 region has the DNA TGTGCCAGCAGCTTCCAACTAGCCGGACTGGAAGAGCAGTTCTTC. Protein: CASSFQLAGLEEQFF.

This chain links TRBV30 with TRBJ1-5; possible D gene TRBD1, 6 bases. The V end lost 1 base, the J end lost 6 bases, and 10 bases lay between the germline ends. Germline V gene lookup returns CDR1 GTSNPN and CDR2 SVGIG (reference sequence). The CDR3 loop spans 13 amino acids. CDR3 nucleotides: TGTGCCTGGAGTGGGGGGCAAGGTCAGCCCCAGCATTTT. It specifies CAWSGGQGQPQHF. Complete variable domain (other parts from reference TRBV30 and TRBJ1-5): SQTIHQWPATLVQPVGSPLSLECTVEGTSNPNLYWYRQAAGRGLQLLFYSVGIGQISSEVPQNLSASRPQDRQFILSSKKLLLSDSGFYLCAWSGGQGQPQHFGDGTRLSIL.

CDR3: CASSDPREKGNTGELFF. CDR3 nucleotide sequence: TGTGCCAGCAGCGATCCTAGGGAAAAGGGGAACACCGGGGAGCTGTTTTTT. J is TRBJ2-2 and V is TRBV9; the D is unclear. This CDR3 is 17 amino acids long. CDR1 and CDR2 from the germline V gene are SGDLS and YYNGEE. Trimming shortened V by 3 bases and J by 1 base, and 16 bases separated the two germline ends.

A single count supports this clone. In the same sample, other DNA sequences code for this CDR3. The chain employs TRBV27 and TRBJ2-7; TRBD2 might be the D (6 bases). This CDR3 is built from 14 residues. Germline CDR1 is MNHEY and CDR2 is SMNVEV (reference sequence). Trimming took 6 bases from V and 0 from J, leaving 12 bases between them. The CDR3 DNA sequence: TGTGCCAGCAGCCCCGGGACTTTCTCCTACGAGCAGTACTTC. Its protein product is CASSPGTFSYEQYF.

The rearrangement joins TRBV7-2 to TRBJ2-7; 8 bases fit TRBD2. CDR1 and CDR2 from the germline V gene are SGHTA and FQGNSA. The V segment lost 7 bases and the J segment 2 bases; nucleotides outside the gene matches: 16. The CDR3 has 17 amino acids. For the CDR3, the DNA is TGTGCCAGCATCCAACTCCACGGCGGGGGGCCCCCCTACGAGCAGTACTTC. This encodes CASIQLHGGGPPYEQYF.

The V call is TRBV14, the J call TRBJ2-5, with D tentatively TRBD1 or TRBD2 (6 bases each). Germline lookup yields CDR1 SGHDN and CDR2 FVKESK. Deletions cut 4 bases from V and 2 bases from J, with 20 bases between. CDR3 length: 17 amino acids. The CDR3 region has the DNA TGTGCCAGCAGCCTCCGGGGGCACAGCCTTTATCAAGAGACCCAGTACTTC. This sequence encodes CASSLRGHSLYQETQYF.

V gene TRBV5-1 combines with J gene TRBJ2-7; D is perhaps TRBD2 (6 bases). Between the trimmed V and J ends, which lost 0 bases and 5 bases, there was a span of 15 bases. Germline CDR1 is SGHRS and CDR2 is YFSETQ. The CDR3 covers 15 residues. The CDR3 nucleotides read TGCGCCAGCAGCTTGGGGGACTCGTCTTGGAACGAGCAGTACTTC. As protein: CASSLGDSSWNEQYF.

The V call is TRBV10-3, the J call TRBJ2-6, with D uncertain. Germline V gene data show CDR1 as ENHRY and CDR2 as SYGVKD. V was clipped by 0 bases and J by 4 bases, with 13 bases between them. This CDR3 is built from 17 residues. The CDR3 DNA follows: TGTGCCATCAGTGAGTCGACTCTAGTTGGCGGGGCCAACGTCCTGACTTTC. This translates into CAISESTLVGGANVLTF.